One sample yielded the 5 T cell receptor beta chains listed below, sequenced in a study of T cell repertoires in cytomegalovirus infection. TCRdb used MiXCR to reprocess the reads, holding one entry per CDR3 protein. This sample carries approximately 340,000 distinct CDR3 sequences, approximately 32% of them seen once, and the ten largest clones take 20%. These TCRs' antigens remain unknown. This material consisted of cultured PBMCs, taken from culture after CMV antigen stimulation. The source of these receptors is a human donor in good health (CMV status not recorded). Some clones in this sample may be carry-over from other donors' samples.

The V gene is TRBV6-6, the J gene TRBJ1-5; the D is unclear. V lost 5 bases to trimming and J lost 0 bases, with 8 bases between them. Per the germline V gene, CDR1 is MNHNY and CDR2 is SVGAGI (reference sequence). The CDR3 has 14 amino acids. CDR3 sequence reads: CASSQTSSNQPQHF. The DNA of the CDR3 is TGTGCCAGCAGTCAAACATCTAGCAATCAGCCCCAGCATTTT.

The CDR3 bases are TGTGCCAGCAGTTTTCGGGGGGTTTCACCCCTCCACTTT. This encodes CASSFRGVSPLHF. This chain connects TRBV28 to TRBJ1-6; tentative D call: TRBD1 (5 bases). Trimming removed 3 bases at V and 9 bases at J, with 9 bases between. Germline V CDR1 and CDR2: MDHEN, SYDVKM. There are 13 residues in the CDR3.

The chain uses TRBV2 and TRBJ1-2; no definite D call. The V end was cut by 2 bases, the J end by 3 bases, with 13 bases between. Germline CDR1 SNHLY, CDR2 FYNNEI. CDR3 length: 15 residues. The CDR3 nucleotides read TGTGCCAGCAGTGAATCGCGCGGGCAAGACTATGGCTACACCTTC. It specifies CASSESRGQDYGYTF.

A remark on this clonotype: Sequence at one end of the junction differs from germline and may be a read error. The chain recombines TRBV18 with TRBJ1-1; weak D call: TRBD1 (5 bases). Germline CDR1 is KGHSH and CDR2 is LQKENI. This CDR3 is 15 amino acids long. CDR3 DNA sequence: TGTGCCAGCTCACCATCCCCAGGGAGAGGCACTGAAGTTTTCTTT. Translated, it gives CASSPSPGRGTEVFF.

This clonotype has just a few counts. The chain has TRBV28 and TRBJ1-3; perhaps TRBD1 as D (5 bases). CDR3 length: 17 residues. V lost 5 bases, J lost 0 bases, and 17 bases lay in between. Germline loops: CDR1 MDHEN, CDR2 SYDVKM. The CDR3 sequence is CASSQGTPLPSGNTIYF. Written as DNA, the CDR3 is TGTGCCAGCAGTCAAGGGACCCCGCTCCCCTCTGGAAACACCATATATTTT.